Below, 25 T cell receptor beta chains from the same sample are listed, as sequenced in a study of blood T cells in healthy people across ages. Using a J-beta primer mix together with a sample-barcoded 5' primer, a second PCR was run for roughly 7 to 11 cycles. MiXCR, applied by TCRdb to the 5' RACE reads, yields one record per CDR3 protein. Counted here are around 1,800,000 distinct CDR3 sequences, about 39% occurring once; the ten biggest clones make up about 21%. Sequenced sample: blood. These receptors came from a human donor in good health.

V is TRBV12-5 and J is TRBJ2-5; no reliable D call. Germline V gene data show CDR1 as LGHNT and CDR2 as FRNRAP. Between the trimmed V and J ends, which lost 4 bases and 0 bases, there was a span of 9 bases. The CDR3 has 14 amino acids. The CDR3 DNA sequence: TGTGCTAGTGGTTCCCAGGCTTACCAAGAGACCCAGTACTTC. Amino acids: CASGSQAYQETQYF.

This chain uses TRBV15 with TRBJ2-3, with D unclear. The CDR3 length is 15 residues. Germline V gene sequence: CDR1 LNHNV, CDR2 YYDKDF (reference sequence). V lost 0 bases to trimming and J lost 4 bases, with 11 bases between them. In DNA form, the CDR3 reads TGTGCCACCAGCAGAGATATCAATTCTGCAGATACGCAGTATTTT. Its translation is CATSRDINSADTQYF.

This clonotype was picked up a small number of times. The rearrangement uses TRBV12-3 or TRBV12-4 and TRBJ1-1, with TRBD1 matching over 7 bases. Losses at the gene ends were 5 bases for V and 3 bases for J; bases not matched to a gene: 6. This CDR3 is built from 14 residues. CDR3 amino acids: CASSRRGLDTEAFF. The CDR3 nucleotides are TGTGCCAGCAGTCGGAGGGGGCTCGACACTGAAGCTTTCTTT.

A note on this clonotype: A much larger clonotype is one base distant, so this may be a read error. This chain connects TRBV11-1 to TRBJ1-1; 7 nucleotides agree with TRBD1. Germline loops: CDR1 SGHAT, CDR2 FQDESV (reference sequence). This CDR3 spans 13 amino acids. After removal of 3 bases from V and 5 bases from J, the junction contained 3 bases not matched to a gene. CDR3 residues: CASSFDRETEAFF. Written as DNA, the CDR3 is TGTGCCAGCAGCTTTGACAGGGAGACTGAAGCTTTCTTT.

This chain joins TRBV11-3 and TRBJ2-1; TRBD2 matches at 11 bases. The V segment lost 5 bases and the J segment 10 bases; nucleotides outside the gene matches: 13. This CDR3 has 16 residues. Germline V CDR1 and CDR2: SGHNT, YENEEA. The CDR3, as DNA: TGTGCCAGCAGCCGGACAACTAGCGGGGGACCAGGGGAGCAGTTCTTC. This encodes CASSRTTSGGPGEQFF.

This clonotype showed up just a few times. CDR3 coding DNA: TGCAGTGCGGATTCAGGGTGGGGAGACGAGCAGTACTTC. It translates to CSADSGWGDEQYF. The genes are TRBV20-1 and TRBJ2-7; D possibly uses TRBD1 or TRBD2 (5 bases each). The CDR3 consists of 13 residues. The germline CDR1 and CDR2 sequences are DFQATT and SNEGSKA (reference sequence). The V end was cut by 6 bases, the J end by 5 bases, with 17 bases between.

This clonotype was counted between two and nine times. One base away lies a much larger clone, so this may be a sequencing read error. The chain is built from TRBV4-3 and TRBJ2-1; 8 bases are a match to TRBD1. The germline gives CDR1 LGHNA, CDR2 YSLEER. The CDR3 is made up of 14 amino acids. CDR3 in amino acids: CAGSHGQGYNEQFF. In DNA, the CDR3 is TGCGCCGGCAGCCACGGACAGGGCTACAATGAGCAGTTCTTC.

This clonotype has just a few counts. The chain links TRBV4-3 to TRBJ1-4; TRBD1 matches 8 bases. Germline V gives CDR1 LGHNA, CDR2 YSLEER. The junction had 4 bases not matched to a gene; V was cut back by 0 bases and J by 4 bases. The CDR3 loop spans 16 amino acids. The CDR3 nucleotides read TGCGCCAGCAGCCAAGATAGGGACAGGAGTAATGAAAAACTGTTTTTT. Translating gives CASSQDRDRSNEKLFF.

This chain uses TRBV27 with TRBJ2-5; TRBD1 is a possible D gene (6 bases). The CDR3 sequence is 14 residues long. The V and J ends lost 5 bases and 4 bases respectively, with 14 bases between them. Germline V CDR1 and CDR2: MNHEY, SMNVEV (reference sequence). Here the CDR3 DNA reads TGTGCCAGCAGTCTCAACAGGGAAGGAGAGACCCAGTACTTC. Translating gives CASSLNREGETQYF.

The chain has TRBV20-1 and TRBJ2-7, with 10 bases matching TRBD2. CDR3 length: 18 residues. Germline assignment: CDR1 DFQATT and CDR2 SNEGSKA (reference sequence). After removal of 0 bases from V and 2 bases from J, the junction contained 13 bases not matched to a gene. Written as DNA, the CDR3 is TGCAGTGCTAGAGATCTTATATCACTAGCGGGGCGACCCTACGAGCAGTACTTC. This sequence encodes CSARDLISLAGRPYEQYF.

A few counts support this clonotype. J is TRBJ2-5 and V is TRBV10-3; no reliable D call. CDR1 is ENHRY and CDR2 is SYGVKD in the germline V gene. This CDR3 has 11 residues. Trimming left V 10 bases short and J 11 bases short, with 17 bases between. The CDR3 here is CATIRNNEQYF. The CDR3 DNA reads as TGTGCCACCATCAGAAACAATGAGCAGTACTTC.

This clonotype was recorded once. The chain uses TRBV2 and TRBJ1-4; TRBD1 might be the D (6 bases). Germline loops: CDR1 SNHLY, CDR2 FYNNEI. Trimming shortened V by 0 bases and J by 3 bases, and 11 bases separated the two germline ends. The CDR3 loop spans 16 amino acids. The CDR3: CASSEAYRVANEKLFF. The CDR3 DNA reads as TGTGCCAGCAGTGAAGCGTACAGGGTGGCTAATGAAAAACTGTTTTTT.

This clonotype has only a few counts. V and J are TRBV4-3 and TRBJ2-5; a possible D gene is TRBD1 (6 bases). The end of the DNA fits TRBJ2-7 better, so the J call may be wrong. The germline V gene encodes CDR1 LGHNA and CDR2 YSLEER. CDR3 size: 13 residues. The CDR3 nucleotides are TGCGCCAGCAGCAGGGGGATGAAGGACGAGCAGTACTTC. Its translation: CASSRGMKDEQYF.

This clonotype was counted between two and nine times. One base away lies a much larger clone, so this may be a sequencing read error. This rearrangement joins TRBV7-9 to TRBJ2-5, with TRBD2 matching over 7 bases. The J call may be in error: the DNA end matches TRBJ2-7 better. Germline loops: CDR1 SEHNR, CDR2 FQNEAQ (reference sequence). The CDR3 is 15 residues long. The CDR3, as DNA: TGTGCCAGCAGCCGAACTAGCGAGGGTCCCTACGAGCAGTACTTC. Amino acids: CASSRTSEGPYEQYF.

This clonotype has at least ten counts. The rearrangement joins TRBV5-1 to TRBJ2-7, with unresolved D. CDR1 and CDR2 (germline): SGHRS, YFSETQ. Trimming cost V 5 bases and J 0 bases, with 12 bases left between them. The CDR3 sequence is 14 residues long. CDR3 DNA sequence: TGCGCCAGCAGTCCAACAGCCAGCTCCTACGAGCAGTACTTC. It codes for CASSPTASSYEQYF. The complete variable domain, with remaining parts taken from reference TRBV5-1 and TRBJ2-7, reads KAGVTQTPRYLIKTRGQQVTLSCSPISGHRSVSWYQQTPGQGLQFLFEYFSETQRNKGNFPGRFSGRQFSNSRSEMNVSTLELGDSALYLCASSPTASSYEQYFGPGTRLTVT.

This clonotype was seen only a few times. This chain connects TRBV20-1 to TRBJ2-7; the D gene is possibly TRBD1 (5 bases). V lost 3 bases to trimming and J lost 3 bases, with 15 bases between them. CDR3 length: 14 residues. In germline, CDR1 is DFQATT, CDR2 SNEGSKA (reference sequence). CDR3 DNA sequence: TGCAGTGCTAGTGTGGTTTCCAGGGACTACGAGCAGTACTTC. Residues: CSASVVSRDYEQYF.

The chain joins TRBV27 to TRBJ2-5; unclear D gene. The J call may be in error: the DNA end matches TRBJ2-7 better. This CDR3 is built from 14 residues. Germline V gene sequence: CDR1 MNHEY, CDR2 SMNVEV (reference sequence). DNA of the CDR3: TGTGCCAGCAGTTTATCAGGGTATCAGTACGAGCAGTACTTC. Translating gives CASSLSGYQYEQYF.

About this clonotype: One junction end disagrees with the germline gene, perhaps due to a read error. V gene TRBV10-3 combines with J gene TRBJ2-1; weak D call: TRBD1 (5 bases). Germline V gene data show CDR1 as ENHRY and CDR2 as SYGVKD. The CDR3 covers 13 residues. The CDR3 loop is CAIRETGDNGQFF. The CDR3 region has the DNA TGTGCCATCAGAGAAACAGGAGACAATGGGCAGTTCTTC.

The J gene is TRBJ2-6, the V gene TRBV12-3 or TRBV12-4; D remains ambiguous. The CDR3 extends over 16 amino acids. Trimming left V 3 bases short and J 0 bases short, with 9 bases between. The CDR3 DNA reads TGTGCCAGCAGTTTTGTCCTCCTCTCTGGGGCCAACGTCCTGACTTTC. It yields the protein CASSFVLLSGANVLTF.

About this clonotype itself: A read error may be the cause here, since a much bigger clone is one base away. V is TRBV7-9 and J is TRBJ2-4, with 7 bases lining up with TRBD1. Near its end, the DNA agrees better with TRBJ2-5, so the J call may be wrong. The CDR3 has 13 amino acids. Germline CDR1 and CDR2: SEHNR and FQNEAQ (reference sequence). This CDR3 is CASRGRGRETQYF. The CDR3 DNA reads as TGTGCCAGCAGGGGCAGGGGGAGAGAGACCCAGTACTTC.

Only a few counts were recorded for this clonotype. CDR3 residues: CSARFRGPYEQYF. The CDR3 DNA is TGCAGTGCTAGATTTCGCGGTCCCTACGAGCAGTACTTC. This chain joins TRBV20-1 and TRBJ2-7; D ambiguous. Trimming left V 2 bases short and J 2 bases short, with 10 bases between. CDR1 DFQATT and CDR2 SNEGSKA come from the germline V gene (reference sequence). This CDR3 spans 13 amino acids.

This clonotype came up a few times. This chain links TRBV27 with TRBJ2-1; 7 bases map to TRBD2. J gave up 0 bases and V 2 bases, and 13 bases lay outside the gene matches. The CDR3 runs 19 residues. Per the germline V gene, CDR1 is MNHEY and CDR2 is SMNVEV (reference sequence). The CDR3 region has the DNA TGTGCCAGCAGTTTAAAGGTGGGAGTGAGCGGGATCTCCTACAATGAGCAGTTCTTC. Translated, it gives CASSLKVGVSGISYNEQFF.

The V call is TRBV15, the J call TRBJ2-5; D gene unclear. This CDR3 has 13 amino acids. Germline assignment: CDR1 LNHNV and CDR2 YYDKDF (reference sequence). Trimming pared 5 bases from V and 0 bases from J, leaving 7 bases between. The CDR3: CATSPGHQETQYF. CDR3 nucleotide sequence: TGTGCCACCAGCCCCGGGCACCAAGAGACCCAGTACTTC.

This clonotype was picked up a small number of times. V usage is TRBV10-3 and J usage is TRBJ2-2; the D is unclear. Trimming took 4 bases from V and 3 from J, leaving 18 bases between them. This CDR3 contains 17 residues. Germline assignment: CDR1 ENHRY and CDR2 SYGVKD. Here the CDR3 reads CAISVSGRGIDTGELFF. CDR3 nucleotide sequence: TGTGCCATCAGTGTCTCCGGTCGTGGTATTGACACCGGGGAGCTGTTTTTT.

The V and J genes are TRBV12-3 or TRBV12-4 and TRBJ1-1; D is unresolved. The CDR3 length is 13 residues. V was pared by 5 bases and J by 2 bases, with 9 bases between. The CDR3 region is CASSLQKNTEAFF. CDR3 nucleotides: TGTGCCAGCAGTCTACAGAAAAACACTGAAGCTTTCTTT.